A selection of T cell receptor beta chains follows, all from one sample in a study of blood T cells in healthy people across ages. Each CDR3 protein gets one entry after TCRdb re-called the 5' RACE reads with MiXCR. Of about a million distinct CDR3 sequences in the sample, less than 45% were seen once. The sequenced sample was blood. All receptors come from a man aged 18 to 35 in good health. CDR3s include the opening cysteine and the closing phenylalanine or tryptophan. A D gene is named only where the DNA matches it firmly.

j_call | v_call | d_call | cdr3_aa
TRBJ1-4 | TRBV5-6 | . | CASSGEATNEKLFF
TRBJ2-5 | TRBV7-2 | . | CASSQSDVSLGTQYF
TRBJ2-3 | TRBV20-1 | . | CSASLGDRWDTQYF
TRBJ1-1 | TRBV12-3/TRBV12-4 | . | CASSYAKISTVHTEAFF
TRBJ1-2 | TRBV4-3 | . | CASSQETGNRDTGYTF
TRBJ2-3 | TRBV20-1 | . | CSATRGDTQYF
TRBJ1-3 | TRBV4-3 | . | CASSQSVEGSSGNTIYF
TRBJ1-2 | TRBV6-2/TRBV6-3 | . | CASSSRVHYGYTF
TRBJ2-1 | TRBV20-1 | . | CSASLAARYNEQFF
TRBJ1-2 | TRBV6-1 | . | CASTPLGRRPELNYGYTF
TRBJ2-1 | TRBV4-3 | . | CASSQLRGSYNKQFF
TRBJ1-2 | TRBV12-3/TRBV12-4 | . | CASSLRLGHGRSYGYTF
TRBJ2-1 | TRBV7-2 | . | CASSLGGKSSYNEQFF
TRBJ1-4 | TRBV10-3 | . | CAIRDRQNEKLFF
TRBJ2-5 | TRBV6-5 | . | CASSEMPKETQYF
TRBJ2-1 | TRBV6-2/TRBV6-3 | . | CASGLFGDNEQFF
TRBJ2-1 | TRBV12-3/TRBV12-4 | TRBD1 | CASSSPGQYDNEQFF
TRBJ2-7 | TRBV12-3/TRBV12-4 | . | CAGNLRAGGNEQYF
TRBJ1-4 | TRBV6-1 | TRBD1 | CASSEARRQGGEKLFF
TRBJ2-3 | TRBV18 | . | CASSPQQTDTQYF
TRBJ1-1 | TRBV4-3 | . | CASSQDPGATVNTEAFF
. | TRBV5-1 | TRBD1 | CASSADRVNEQYF
TRBJ1-6 | TRBV7-8 | . | CASSIGDYNSPLHF
TRBJ1-4 | TRBV4-3 | . | CASSSNSLHSEKLFF
TRBJ2-5 | TRBV9 | . | CASSVGLVETQYF
TRBJ2-3 | TRBV6-5 | . | CASSNVRSTDTQYF
TRBJ2-5 | TRBV6-2/TRBV6-3 | TRBD2 | CASRALQLAGGYQETQYF
TRBJ1-1 | TRBV11-2 | . | CASTFLDTEAFF
TRBJ1-1 | TRBV29-1 | TRBD1 | CSARQGRNTEAFF
TRBJ2-4 | TRBV28 | TRBD1 | CASSLGTGAENIQYF
TRBJ1-2 | TRBV7-9 | TRBD1 | CASSSTGGHYGYTF
TRBJ1-1 | TRBV29-1 | . | CSRMAGSPTGAFF
TRBJ1-2 | TRBV4-1 | . | CASSQEFTASINYGYTF
TRBJ1-2 | TRBV29-1 | . | CSVEDWNENKANYGYTF
. | TRBV27 | TRBD2 | CASSLGLAGFLEQYF
TRBJ1-5 | TRBV12-5 | . | CASGLVGRINQPQHF
TRBJ1-6 | TRBV14 | . | CASSYRTKPLHF
TRBJ1-5 | TRBV27 | . | CASSPTRGQPQHF
TRBJ2-5 | TRBV20-1 | . | CSARLGETQYF
TRBJ2-5 | TRBV6-5 | . | CASSYSPPGRGSETQYF
TRBJ2-2 | TRBV5-6 | . | CASSFSIIMETGELFF
TRBJ1-4 | TRBV7-2 | . | CASILIHSTNEKLFF
TRBJ1-5 | TRBV20-1 | . | CSASTGMVQPQHF